The following is a TCR beta chain sequence with its context. Its cognate antigen is unknown. From the RT-PCR reads, TCRdb called clonotypes with MiXCR, one entry per CDR3 protein. The sample shows about 610,000 distinct CDR3 sequences, around 15% of them seen only once. V was pared by 4 bases and J by 7 bases, with 6 bases of the junction left unmatched. This CDR3 comprises 14 residues. Per the germline V gene, CDR1 is SGHAT and CDR2 is FQDESV (reference sequence). The record originates from a study of response to subunit inactivated influenza vaccine. Findings and limits, study-wide: Authors suggested each seasonal influenza vaccination recruits few new T cells.

The material was PBMCs from blood, obtained 11 to 12 days after vaccination. The J gene is TRBJ2-5, the V gene TRBV11-1; TRBD2 agrees at 10 bases. The source is a man aged 50 or older who received an inactivated influenza vaccine. The CDR3 DNA is TGTGCCAGCAGCTCTAGCGGGGGCGCCGGGACCCAGTACTTC. It encodes CASSSSGGAGTQYF.